This T cell receptor (beta chain) was identified during a study of shared clonotypes between healthy human individuals. Clones were sequenced by immunoSEQ multiplex PCR, and TCRdb holds only the in-frame ones, with some missing. Among about 500,000 clones listed, over 60% were seen once. Points on this clone: Its antigen is unidentified. A far larger clone is off by one base, so a read error is likely.

The junction had 13 bases not matched to a gene; V was cut back by 6 bases and J by 3 bases. Per the germline V gene, CDR1 is SGHAT and CDR2 is FQDESV (reference sequence). The CDR3 runs to 16 residues. Overall study findings and caveats: The study drew on few donors, limiting represented genetic and exposure-history diversity.

This clonotype was obtained from a woman in her thirties or forties in good health. Some clones in this sample may be carry-over from other donors' samples. Sequenced sample: PBMCs. The rearrangement joins TRBV11-1 to TRBJ2-7; 8 bases are a match to TRBD2. The CDR3 DNA reads TGTGCCAGCAGTGATCCCGATTTAGCGGGAATCTACGAGCAGTACTTC. It is translated as CASSDPDLAGIYEQYF.